This paragraph reports one TCR beta chain. The antigen this receptor binds is unknown. Per-base qualities were not stored, and no clone one base away is much larger. The sample is drawn from a study of radiation and T cells in renal cell carcinoma (dated by TCRdb to about 2020). Study-level background: The samples were obtained from a clinical trial, where primary renal cell carcinomas were treated with 15 Gy stereotactic body radiation therapy and then removed by nephrectomy 4 weeks afterward. Across all 55 or so samples, 4,000,000 or so unique CDR3 nucleotide sequences, encoding 2,658,974 unique CDR3 amino acid sequences, were identified. A total of 50 to 55 samples underwent TCR beta sequencing, made up of roughly 26 tumors and about 27 peripheral blood samples.

The paper as a whole reports these results and caveats: Dynamics of the blood repertoire were not tracked past 4 weeks after treatment. The single-armed trial design could not address effects of radiation dose or scheduling on the TCR repertoire. In blood, the top tumor clonotypes increased from baseline to 2 weeks after radiation and then shrank by 4 weeks, which suggests a temporary expansion of tumor-resident clones. Because pretreatment tumor biopsies were not available, the study could not determine whether clonotypes were already present within the tumor at baseline.

TCR beta libraries were generated from genomic DNA with the immunoSEQ kit, following the manufacturer's recommendations. To prepare the libraries, a first multiplex PCR with proprietary primers was run, followed by a second PCR that added unique barcodes, and a bead cleanup was done after each round. Each sample batch included a kit-provided positive control reaction and a negative control reaction. The final libraries were assessed on an Agilent 4200 TapeStation D1000 ScreenTape, pooled by volume, and quantified by qPCR. An Illumina NextSeq500 fitted with a MidOutput 150-cycle cartridge performed the sequencing, running 156 Read1 cycles and 15 Index1 cycles with the kit's custom primers. The pooled library was loaded at roughly 0.96 pM, with an approximately 21% PhiX control spiked in. Per the source publication's procedure: The vendor-processed data were analyzed in R, and a clonotype was defined as all T cells that share the same CDR3 nucleotide sequence. In the clone abundance analyses, frequencies in each sample were normalized to that sample's 10,000 most abundant clones. Before analysis, public T cell clones were removed, and these numbered fewer than five per sample on average. Tumor-enriched clonotypes and baseline blood-enriched clonotypes were defined as those with an abundance difference of at least 32-fold between compartments. A beta-binomial differential abundance model was used to identify clonotypes that were expanded or contracted between blood time points. The Baroni-Urbani and Buser coefficient was used to measure tumor-blood repertoire similarity, and groups were compared with two-tailed Wilcoxon tests in R. TCRdb mirrors the immuneACCESS table, restricted to in-frame sequences. Some clones are absent from its copies; in checked studies, under half trace to an unresolved V gene, and the reason for the others is unknown. That table furnishes V, J and clone size, whereas the DNA furnished D and trimming. The sample table holds 95,000 to 150,000 clones, of which approximately 85% were seen once. 5.8% of the sample is held by the ten biggest clonotypes.

The CDR3 runs 15 residues from the cysteine to the phenylalanine. Of the read, only the CDR3 DNA is kept; its 45 bases are in frame from base 1. CDR1 and CDR2 were assigned from the germline V gene as ENHRY and SYGVKD. The germline ends are 11 bases apart after V is trimmed by 0 bases and J by 2 bases. In light of the paper, this sample's time point label describes: blood 2 weeks post-SBRT. The treatment or condition label for this specimen denotes: 15 Gy SBRT to primary tumor, nephrectomy 4 weeks later. To track tumor-enriched clonotypes, serial peripheral blood was sampled from radiation-treated patients at baseline and at 2 weeks and 4 weeks after SBRT. Every patient's renal cell carcinoma showed clear cell pathology. Genomic DNA for TCR sequencing was prepared using the QIAamp DNA Blood Mini Kit (Qiagen). Only samples passing all quality control checks were included in the analyses.

This sequence was found in a man aged 45-65 years with renal cell carcinoma. Recombination connected TRBV10-3 to TRBJ2-7, with a tentative D gene TRBD2 over 5 matching bases. The source material was blood, sampled from a patient whose treatment included radiotherapy and nephrectomy. The DNA is TGTGCCATCAGTGAGTCAGAGGGCAGTCCCTACGAGCAGTACTTC. The resulting protein is CAISESEGSPYEQYF.